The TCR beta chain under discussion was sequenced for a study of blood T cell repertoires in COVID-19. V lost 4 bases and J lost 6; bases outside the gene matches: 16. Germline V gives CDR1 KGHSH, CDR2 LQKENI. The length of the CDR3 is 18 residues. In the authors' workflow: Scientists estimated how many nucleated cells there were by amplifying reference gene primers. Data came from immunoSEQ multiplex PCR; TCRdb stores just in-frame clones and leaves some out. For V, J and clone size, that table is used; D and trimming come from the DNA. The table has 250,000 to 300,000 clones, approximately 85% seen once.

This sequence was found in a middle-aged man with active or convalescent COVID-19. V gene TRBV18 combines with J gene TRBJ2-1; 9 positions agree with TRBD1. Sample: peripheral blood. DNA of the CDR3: TGTGCCAGCTCACGAACGGGACCTACAGGGGGCTTAGGCAATGAGCAGTTCTTC. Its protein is CASSRTGPTGGLGNEQFF. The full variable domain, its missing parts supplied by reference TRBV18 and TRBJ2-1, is NAGVMQNPRHLVRRRGQEARLRCSPMKGHSHVYWYRQLPEEGLKFMVYLQKENIIDESGMPKERFSAEFPKEGPSILRIQQVVRGDSAAYFCASSRTGPTGGLGNEQFFGPGTRLTVL.